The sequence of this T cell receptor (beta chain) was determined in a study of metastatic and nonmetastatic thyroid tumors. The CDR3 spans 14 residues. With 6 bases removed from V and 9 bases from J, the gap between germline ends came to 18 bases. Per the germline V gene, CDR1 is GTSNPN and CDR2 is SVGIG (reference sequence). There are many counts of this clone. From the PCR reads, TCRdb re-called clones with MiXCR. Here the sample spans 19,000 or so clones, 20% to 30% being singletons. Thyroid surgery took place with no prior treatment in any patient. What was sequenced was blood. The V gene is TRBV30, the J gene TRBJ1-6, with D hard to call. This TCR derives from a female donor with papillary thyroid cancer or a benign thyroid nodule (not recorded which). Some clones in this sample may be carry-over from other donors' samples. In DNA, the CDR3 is TGTGCCTGCCGCCATAAGAACCTTTTTTCACCCCTCCACTTT. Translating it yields CACRHKNLFSPLHF.